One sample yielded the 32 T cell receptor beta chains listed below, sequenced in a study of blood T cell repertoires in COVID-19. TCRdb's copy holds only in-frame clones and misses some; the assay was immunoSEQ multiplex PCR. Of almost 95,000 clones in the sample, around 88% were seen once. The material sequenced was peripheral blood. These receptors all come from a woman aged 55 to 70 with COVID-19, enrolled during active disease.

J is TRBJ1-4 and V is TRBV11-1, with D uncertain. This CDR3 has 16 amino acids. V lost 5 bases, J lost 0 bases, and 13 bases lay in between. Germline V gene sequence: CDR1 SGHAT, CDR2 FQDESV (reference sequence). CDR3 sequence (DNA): TGTGCCAGCAGCCGAGCACGCGGGGCAACTAATGAAAAACTGTTTTTT. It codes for CASSRARGATNEKLFF.

The CDR3, as DNA: TGCGCCAGCAGCTTGGTTGGACAGTTCGTGTATTTT. This codes for CASSLVGQFVYF. V and J are TRBV5-1 and TRBJ2-3, with D possibly matching TRBD1 (6 bases). From germline, CDR1 is SGHRS and CDR2 YFSETQ. This CDR3 contains 12 residues. The V gene lost 0 bases and the J gene lost 14 bases, with 13 bases spanning the gap.

In DNA, the CDR3 is TGTGCCTCCTCCCAGCAGTTCCTGACACGACGGAACACTGAAGCTTTCTTT. Translated: CASSQQFLTRRNTEAFF. The chain joins TRBV19 to TRBJ1-1; unclear D gene. Germline lookup yields CDR1 LNHDA and CDR2 SQIVND (reference sequence). The V end was cut by 11 bases, the J end by 1 base, with 26 bases between. The CDR3 is 17 amino acids.

CDR3 loop: CASRDRGSYEQYF. The CDR3 bases are TGTGCCAGCAGGGACAGGGGCTCCTACGAGCAGTACTTC. The V gene is TRBV25-1, the J gene TRBJ2-7, with 9 positions matching TRBD1. V shed 6 bases and J 0 bases; nucleotides not matched to a gene: 0. Germline V gives CDR1 MGHDK, CDR2 SYGVNS. The CDR3 extends over 13 amino acids.

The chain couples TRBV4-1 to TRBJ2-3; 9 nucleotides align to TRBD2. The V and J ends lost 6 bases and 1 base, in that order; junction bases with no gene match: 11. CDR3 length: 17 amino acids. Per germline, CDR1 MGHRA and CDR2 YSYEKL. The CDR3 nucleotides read TGCGCCAGCAGTCCAACCTTAGCGGGGGCGGGCACAGATACGCAGTATTTT. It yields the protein CASSPTLAGAGTDTQYF.

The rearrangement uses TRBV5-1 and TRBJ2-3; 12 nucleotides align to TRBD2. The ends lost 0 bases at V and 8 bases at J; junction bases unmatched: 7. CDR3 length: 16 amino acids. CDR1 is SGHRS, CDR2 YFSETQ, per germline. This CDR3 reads CASSLGASGGAGTQYF. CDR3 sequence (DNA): TGCGCCAGCAGCTTGGGAGCTAGCGGGGGGGCTGGTACGCAGTATTTT.

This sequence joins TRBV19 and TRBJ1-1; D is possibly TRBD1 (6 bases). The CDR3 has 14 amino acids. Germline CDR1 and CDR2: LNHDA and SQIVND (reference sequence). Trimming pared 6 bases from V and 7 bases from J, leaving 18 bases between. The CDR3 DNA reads TGTGCCAGTAGAACCACAGGGTTCCCGATTGAAGCTTTCTTT. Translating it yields CASRTTGFPIEAFF.

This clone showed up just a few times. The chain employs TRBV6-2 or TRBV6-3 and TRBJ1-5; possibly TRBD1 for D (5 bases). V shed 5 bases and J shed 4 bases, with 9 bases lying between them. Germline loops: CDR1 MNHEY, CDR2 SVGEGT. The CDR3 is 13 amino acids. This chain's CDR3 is CASSTQENQPQHF. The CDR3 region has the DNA TGTGCCAGCAGTACACAGGAAAATCAGCCCCAGCATTTT.

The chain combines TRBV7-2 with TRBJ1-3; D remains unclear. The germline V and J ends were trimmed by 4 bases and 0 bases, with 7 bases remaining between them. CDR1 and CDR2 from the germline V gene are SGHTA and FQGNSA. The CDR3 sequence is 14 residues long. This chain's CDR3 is CASSWAHSGNTIYF. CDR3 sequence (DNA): TGTGCCAGCAGCTGGGCGCACTCTGGAAACACCATATATTTT. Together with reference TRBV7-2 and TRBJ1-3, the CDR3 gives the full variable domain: GAGVSQSPSNKVTEKGKDVELRCDPISGHTALYWYRQSLGQGLEFLIYFQGNSAPDKSGLPSDRFSAERTGGSVSTLTIQRTQQEDSAVYLCASSWAHSGNTIYFGEGSWLTVV.

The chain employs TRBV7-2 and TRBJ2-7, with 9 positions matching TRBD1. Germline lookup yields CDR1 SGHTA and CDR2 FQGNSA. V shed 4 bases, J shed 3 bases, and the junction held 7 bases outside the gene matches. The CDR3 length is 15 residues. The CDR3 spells CASSSSDRGHYEQYF. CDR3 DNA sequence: TGTGCCAGCAGCTCCTCGGACAGGGGCCACTACGAGCAGTACTTC.

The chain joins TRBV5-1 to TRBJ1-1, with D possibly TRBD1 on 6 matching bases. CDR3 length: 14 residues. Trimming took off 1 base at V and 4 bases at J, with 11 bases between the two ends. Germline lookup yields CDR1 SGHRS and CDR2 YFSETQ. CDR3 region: CASSLQGGGTEAFF. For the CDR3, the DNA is TGCGCCAGCAGCTTGCAGGGAGGGGGCACTGAAGCTTTCTTT. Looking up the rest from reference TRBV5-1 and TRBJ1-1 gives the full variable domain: KAGVTQTPRYLIKTRGQQVTLSCSPISGHRSVSWYQQTPGQGLQFLFEYFSETQRNKGNFPGRFSGRQFSNSRSEMNVSTLELGDSALYLCASSLQGGGTEAFFGQGTRLTVV.

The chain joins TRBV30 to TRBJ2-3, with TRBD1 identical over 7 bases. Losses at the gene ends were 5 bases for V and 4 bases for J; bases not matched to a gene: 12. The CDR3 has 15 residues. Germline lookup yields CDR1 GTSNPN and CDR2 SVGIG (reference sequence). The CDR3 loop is CAWVRQGVFSDTQYF. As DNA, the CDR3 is TGTGCCTGGGTTAGACAGGGAGTATTCTCAGATACGCAGTATTTT.

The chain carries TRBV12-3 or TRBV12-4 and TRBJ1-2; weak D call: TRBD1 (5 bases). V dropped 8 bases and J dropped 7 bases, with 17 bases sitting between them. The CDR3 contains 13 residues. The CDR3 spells CASSLGGSRGYTF. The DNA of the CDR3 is TGTGCCAGCTCTCTCGGGGGGTCTCGTGGCTACACCTTC.

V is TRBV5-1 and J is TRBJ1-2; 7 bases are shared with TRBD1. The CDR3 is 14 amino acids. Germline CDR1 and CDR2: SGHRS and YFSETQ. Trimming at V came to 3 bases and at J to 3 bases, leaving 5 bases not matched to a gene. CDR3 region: CASSSLGTDYGYTF. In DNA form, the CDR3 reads TGCGCCAGCAGCTCGCTAGGGACAGACTATGGCTACACCTTC.

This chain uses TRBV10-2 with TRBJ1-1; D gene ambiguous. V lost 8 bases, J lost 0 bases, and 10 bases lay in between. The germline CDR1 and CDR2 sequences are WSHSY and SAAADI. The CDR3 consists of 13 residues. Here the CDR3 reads CASGVALNTEAFF. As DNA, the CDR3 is TGCGCCAGCGGTGTAGCTTTGAACACTGAAGCTTTCTTT.

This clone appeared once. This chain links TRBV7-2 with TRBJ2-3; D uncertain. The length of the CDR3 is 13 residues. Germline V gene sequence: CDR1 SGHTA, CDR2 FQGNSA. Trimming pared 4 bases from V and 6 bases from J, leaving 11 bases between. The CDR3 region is CASSYSGLDTQYF. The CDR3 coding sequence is TGTGCCAGCAGCTACTCCGGGTTGGATACGCAGTATTTT.

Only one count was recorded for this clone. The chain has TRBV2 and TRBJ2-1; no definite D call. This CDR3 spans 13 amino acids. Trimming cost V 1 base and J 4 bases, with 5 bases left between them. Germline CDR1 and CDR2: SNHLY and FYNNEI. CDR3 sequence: CASSEVEYNEQFF. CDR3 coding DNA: TGTGCCAGCAGTGAAGTGGAGTACAATGAGCAGTTCTTC. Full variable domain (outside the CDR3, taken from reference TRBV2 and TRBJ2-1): EPEVTQTPSHQVTQMGQEVILRCVPISNHLYFYWYRQILGQKVEFLVSFYNNEISEKSEIFDDQFSVERPDGSNFTLKIRSTKLEDSAMYFCASSEVEYNEQFFGPGTRLTVL.

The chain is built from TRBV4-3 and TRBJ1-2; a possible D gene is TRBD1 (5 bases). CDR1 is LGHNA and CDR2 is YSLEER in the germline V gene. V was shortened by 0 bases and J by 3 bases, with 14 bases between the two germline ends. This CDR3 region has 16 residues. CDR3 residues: CASSQDRSGPYYGYTF. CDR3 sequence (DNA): TGCGCCAGCAGCCAAGATCGGTCAGGGCCGTACTATGGCTACACCTTC.

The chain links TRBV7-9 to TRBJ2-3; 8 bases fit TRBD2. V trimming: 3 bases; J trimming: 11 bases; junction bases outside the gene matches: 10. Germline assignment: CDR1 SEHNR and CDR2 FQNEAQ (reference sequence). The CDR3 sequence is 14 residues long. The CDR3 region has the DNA TGTGCCAGCAGCTTGGCCAGCGGGGGAGTTTGGCAGTATTTT. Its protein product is CASSLASGGVWQYF.

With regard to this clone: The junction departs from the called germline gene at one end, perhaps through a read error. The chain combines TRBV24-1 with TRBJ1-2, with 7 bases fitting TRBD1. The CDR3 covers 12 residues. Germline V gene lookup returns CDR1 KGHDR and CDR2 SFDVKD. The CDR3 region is CATSELTGQPLF. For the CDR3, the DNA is TGTGCCACCAGTGAATTAACGGGACAGCCCTTATTC.

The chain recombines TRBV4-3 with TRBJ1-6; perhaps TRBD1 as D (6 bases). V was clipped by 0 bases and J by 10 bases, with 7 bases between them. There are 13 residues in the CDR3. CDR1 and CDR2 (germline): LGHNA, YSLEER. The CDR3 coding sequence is TGCGCCAGCAGCCAAGATAGGGGGTCACCCCTCCACTTT. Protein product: CASSQDRGSPLHF.

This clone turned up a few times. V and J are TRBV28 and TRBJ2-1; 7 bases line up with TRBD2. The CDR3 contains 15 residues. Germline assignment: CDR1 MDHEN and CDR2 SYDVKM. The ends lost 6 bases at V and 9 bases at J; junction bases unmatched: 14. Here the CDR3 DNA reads TGTGCCAGCAGGGTGAGACTAGCTGGGGCGGGTGAGCAGTTCTTC. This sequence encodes CASRVRLAGAGEQFF.

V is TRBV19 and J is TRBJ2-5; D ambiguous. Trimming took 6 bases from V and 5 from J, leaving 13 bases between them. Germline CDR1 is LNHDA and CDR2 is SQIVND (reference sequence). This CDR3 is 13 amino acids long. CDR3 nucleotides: TGTGCCAGTAGCTTTCTGGGCTGGGAGACCCAGTACTTC. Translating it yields CASSFLGWETQYF.

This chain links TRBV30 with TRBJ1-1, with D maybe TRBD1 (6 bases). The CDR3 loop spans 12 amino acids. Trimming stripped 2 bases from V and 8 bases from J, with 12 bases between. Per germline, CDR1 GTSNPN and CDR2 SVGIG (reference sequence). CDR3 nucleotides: TGTGCCTGGAGTCCAACAGGGAGAGAAGCTTTCTTT. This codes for CAWSPTGREAFF. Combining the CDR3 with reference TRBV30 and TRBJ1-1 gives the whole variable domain SQTIHQWPATLVQPVGSPLSLECTVEGTSNPNLYWYRQAAGRGLQLLFYSVGIGQISSEVPQNLSASRPQDRQFILSSKKLLLSDSGFYLCAWSPTGREAFFGQGTRLTVV.

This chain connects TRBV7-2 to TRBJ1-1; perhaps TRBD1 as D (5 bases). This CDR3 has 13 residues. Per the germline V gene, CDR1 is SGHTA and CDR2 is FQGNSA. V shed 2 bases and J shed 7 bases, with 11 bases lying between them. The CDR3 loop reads CASSLRGGREAFF. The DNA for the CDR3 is TGTGCCAGCAGCTTAAGGGGAGGACGTGAAGCTTTCTTT.

The CDR3 is CASSERGGVNYNEQFF. In nucleotides, the CDR3 is TGCGCCAGCAGTGAGAGGGGGGGGGTGAACTACAATGAGCAGTTCTTC. J is TRBJ2-1 and V is TRBV10-1; D is perhaps TRBD2 (7 bases). Germline loops: CDR1 WNHNN, CDR2 SYGVQD (reference sequence). This CDR3 comprises 16 residues. With 2 bases removed from V and 3 bases from J, the gap between germline ends came to 14 bases.

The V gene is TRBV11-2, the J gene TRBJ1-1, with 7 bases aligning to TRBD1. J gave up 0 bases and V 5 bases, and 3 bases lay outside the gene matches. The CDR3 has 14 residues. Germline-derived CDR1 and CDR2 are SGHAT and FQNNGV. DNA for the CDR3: TGTGCCAGCAGCCCACAGGGGATGAACACTGAAGCTTTCTTT. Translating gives CASSPQGMNTEAFF. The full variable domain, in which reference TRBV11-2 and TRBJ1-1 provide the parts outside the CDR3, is EAGVAQSPRYKIIEKRQSVAFWCNPISGHATLYWYQQILGQGPKLLIQFQNNGVVDDSQLPKDRFSAERLKGVDSTLKIQPAKLEDSAVYLCASSPQGMNTEAFFGQGTRLTVV.

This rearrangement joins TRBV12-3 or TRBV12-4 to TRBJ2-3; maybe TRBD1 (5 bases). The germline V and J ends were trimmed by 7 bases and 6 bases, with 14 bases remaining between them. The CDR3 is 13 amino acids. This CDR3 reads CASTRQGVDTQYF. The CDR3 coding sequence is TGTGCCAGCACCCGACAAGGGGTGGATACGCAGTATTTT.

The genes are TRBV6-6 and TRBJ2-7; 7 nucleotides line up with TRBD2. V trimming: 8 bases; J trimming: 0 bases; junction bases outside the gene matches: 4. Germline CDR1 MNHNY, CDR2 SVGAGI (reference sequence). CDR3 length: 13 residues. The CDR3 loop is CASAASGSYEQYF. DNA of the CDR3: TGTGCCAGCGCCGCTAGCGGCTCCTACGAGCAGTACTTC.

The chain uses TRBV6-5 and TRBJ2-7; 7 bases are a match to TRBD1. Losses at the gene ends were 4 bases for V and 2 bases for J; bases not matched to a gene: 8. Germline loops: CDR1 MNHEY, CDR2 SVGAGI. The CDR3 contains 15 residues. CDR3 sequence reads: CASSSPGQAPYEQYF. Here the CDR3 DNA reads TGTGCCAGCAGTTCACCCGGACAGGCTCCCTACGAGCAGTACTTC.

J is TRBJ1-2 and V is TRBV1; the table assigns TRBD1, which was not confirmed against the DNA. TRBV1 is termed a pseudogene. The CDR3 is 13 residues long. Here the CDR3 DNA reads TGCACCAGCAGCGCAGGGGGTAACTATGGCTACACCTTC. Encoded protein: CTSSAGGNYGYTF.

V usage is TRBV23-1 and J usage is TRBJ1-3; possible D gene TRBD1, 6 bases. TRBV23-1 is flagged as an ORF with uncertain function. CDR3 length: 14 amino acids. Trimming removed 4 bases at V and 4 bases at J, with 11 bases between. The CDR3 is CASSPWTAGNTIYF. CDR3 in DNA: TGCGCCAGCAGTCCCTGGACAGCGGGAAACACCATATATTTT.